Presented here are 21 T cell receptor beta chains from one specimen sequenced in a study of CD8+ T cells in alopecia areata. RNA extraction and reverse transcription yielded cDNA as sequencing template. Assay used: immunoSEQ multiplex PCR; TCRdb lists only in-frame clones, some missing. Counted here are approximately 99,000 clones, 45% to 70% occurring once; the ten biggest clones make up 20% to 25%. The sample consisted of CD8+ T cells sorted from blood. These receptors were obtained from a human donor in good health.

This chain links TRBV27 with TRBJ2-3; 9 bases are a match to TRBD2. The V gene's germline CDR1 is MNHEY and CDR2 SMNVEV (reference sequence). CDR3 length: 18 residues. V shed 5 bases and J 1 base; nucleotides not matched to a gene: 13. The CDR3 DNA is TGTGCCAGCAGTCCTAATCGCGGGGGGGGAGCCGGCACAGATACGCAGTATTTT. Protein product: CASSPNRGGGAGTDTQYF.

The gene calls are TRBV5-1 and TRBJ2-4; 10 nucleotides match TRBD2. Per the germline V gene, CDR1 is SGHRS and CDR2 is YFSETQ. V was clipped by 4 bases and J by 0 bases; unmatched bases: 10. This CDR3 has 18 amino acids. This chain's CDR3 is CASSPPSLAGLAKNIQYF. CDR3 in DNA: TGCGCCAGCAGCCCCCCCTCACTAGCGGGGTTAGCCAAAAACATTCAGTACTTC.

This clone was seen just once. V gene TRBV2 combines with J gene TRBJ2-7; TRBD1 might be the D (5 bases). V lost 5 bases and J lost 3, with 17 bases in between. Germline V CDR1 and CDR2: SNHLY, FYNNEI. This CDR3 has 15 amino acids. The CDR3 protein is CASSIGDWGYYEQYF. In DNA form, the CDR3 reads TGTGCCAGCAGTATCGGAGATTGGGGCTACTACGAGCAGTACTTC.

This chain connects TRBV4-2 to TRBJ1-6; no clear D gene. The ends were cut back, 2 bases at V and 10 bases at J, with 12 bases in the middle. Germline V gene lookup returns CDR1 LGHNA and CDR2 YNFKEQ. The CDR3 spans 14 residues. CDR3 DNA: TGTGCCAGCAGCCAATCTGCGGGTCAGTCACCCCTCCACTTT. This codes for CASSQSAGQSPLHF.

This chain connects TRBV4-3 to TRBJ1-3; D gene uncertain. V was shortened by 4 bases and J by 4 bases, with 26 bases between the two germline ends. CDR3 length: 19 amino acids. From germline, CDR1 is LGHNA and CDR2 YSLEER. This CDR3 reads CASSPRSQDLLLYGNTIYF. For the CDR3, the DNA is TGCGCCAGCAGCCCACGAAGCCAGGATCTTCTACTCTACGGAAACACCATATATTTT.

V is TRBV4-3 and J is TRBJ1-6; D gene unclear. Germline CDR1 and CDR2: LGHNA and YSLEER. Trimming left V 4 bases short and J 10 bases short, with 14 bases between. This CDR3 is built from 14 residues. The DNA of the CDR3 is TGCGCCAGCAGCCCCATCGGGCTTCGATCACCCCTCCACTTT. It encodes CASSPIGLRSPLHF.

The chain carries TRBV5-6 and TRBJ1-6, with a possible D match to TRBD1 (6 bases). Germline CDR1 SGHDT, CDR2 YYEEEE. CDR3 size: 13 residues. The ends were cut back, 2 bases at V and 9 bases at J, with 9 bases in the middle. The CDR3 spells CASSFGQPSPLHF. The CDR3 region has the DNA TGTGCCAGCAGCTTCGGACAGCCTTCACCCCTCCACTTT. The whole variable domain, remainder taken from reference TRBV5-6 and TRBJ1-6, is DAGVTQSPTHLIKTRGQQVTLRCSPKSGHDTVSWYQQALGQGPQFIFQYYEEEERQRGNFPDRFSGHQFPNYSSELNVNALLLGDSALYLCASSFGQPSPLHFGNGTRLTVT.

CDR3 in DNA: TGTGCCAGCAGCTCTGGAGCCCCCGTTTACTATGGCTACACCTTC. As protein: CASSSGAPVYYGYTF. The rearrangement joins TRBV7-9 to TRBJ1-2; no clear D. The V gene lost 4 bases and the J gene lost 3 bases, with 15 bases spanning the gap. Germline CDR1 SEHNR, CDR2 FQNEAQ (reference sequence). The CDR3 totals 15 residues.

There are a few counts of this clone. The chain is built from TRBV29-1 and TRBJ2-7, with D perhaps given as TRBD1 or TRBD2 (5 bases each). From germline, CDR1 is SQVTM and CDR2 ANQGSEA. With 6 bases removed from V and 5 bases from J, the gap between germline ends came to 14 bases. The length of the CDR3 is 12 residues. CDR3 residues: CSVNWGLNEQYF. As DNA, the CDR3 is TGCAGCGTGAATTGGGGGTTAAACGAGCAGTACTTC.

This clone was counted at least ten times. This chain uses TRBV6-1 with TRBJ2-2; no definite D call. The CDR3 covers 12 residues. CDR1 and CDR2 (germline): MNHNS, SASEGT. Trimming left V 5 bases short and J 5 bases short, with 6 bases between. The CDR3 nucleotides are TGTGCCAGCAGTATGGGTACCGGGGAGCTGTTTTTT. It translates to CASSMGTGELFF.

This clone was seen only a few times. The chain employs TRBV7-2 and TRBJ1-6, with a weak D call TRBD1 (6 bases). The V gene lost 2 bases and the J gene lost 7 bases, with 9 bases spanning the gap. This CDR3 contains 14 residues. Germline CDR1 reads SGHTA; CDR2 reads FQGNSA. The CDR3: CASSLRGANSPLHF. The CDR3 DNA follows: TGTGCCAGCAGCTTACGGGGGGCCAATTCACCCCTCCACTTT. The entire variable domain, with the rest obtained from reference TRBV7-2 and TRBJ1-6, is as follows: GAGVSQSPSNKVTEKGKDVELRCDPISGHTALYWYRQSLGQGLEFLIYFQGNSAPDKSGLPSDRFSAERTGGSVSTLTIQRTQQEDSAVYLCASSLRGANSPLHFGNGTRLTVT.

The chain combines TRBV15 with TRBJ2-3; D may match TRBD1 or TRBD2 (5 bases each). Trimming took off 4 bases at V and 2 bases at J, with 16 bases between the two ends. This CDR3 comprises 16 residues. CDR1 LNHNV and CDR2 YYDKDF come from the germline V gene (reference sequence). The CDR3 here is CATSKVGTLITDTQYF. As DNA, the CDR3 is TGTGCCACCAGCAAGGTGGGGACCCTTATCACAGATACGCAGTATTTT. Together with reference TRBV15 and TRBJ2-3, the CDR3 gives the full variable domain: DAMVIQNPRYQVTQFGKPVTLSCSQTLNHNVMYWYQQKSSQAPKLLFHYYDKDFNNEADTPDNFQSRRPNTSFCFLDIRSPGLGDTAMYLCATSKVGTLITDTQYFGPGTRLTVL.

This clone was observed a handful of times. The chain employs TRBV13 and TRBJ2-5, with TRBD1 as a possible D gene (6 bases). Trimming stripped 5 bases from V and 2 bases from J, with 9 bases between. From germline, CDR1 is PRHDT and CDR2 FYEKMQ (reference sequence). This CDR3 spans 13 amino acids. The chain's CDR3 is CASSQDRQETQYF. The CDR3 coding sequence is TGTGCCAGCAGCCAGGACAGACAAGAGACCCAGTACTTC.

This chain joins TRBV19 and TRBJ2-6; no clear D gene. The germline CDR1 and CDR2 sequences are LNHDA and SQIVND (reference sequence). Deletions cut 1 base from V and 2 bases from J, with 0 bases between. The CDR3 sequence is 13 residues long. CDR3 protein: CASSIAGANVLTF. For the CDR3, the DNA is TGTGCCAGTAGTATAGCTGGGGCCAACGTCCTGACTTTC.

The chain joins TRBV7-9 to TRBJ2-3; 9 bases match TRBD1. The CDR3 extends over 17 amino acids. CDR1 is SEHNR and CDR2 is FQNEAQ in the germline V gene (reference sequence). The V segment lost 5 bases and the J segment 2 bases; nucleotides outside the gene matches: 11. The CDR3 nucleotides read TGTGCCAGCAGCCCCCGCACGGGACAGGGACTCACAGATACGCAGTATTTT. Translated, it gives CASSPRTGQGLTDTQYF.

This sequence joins TRBV25-1 and TRBJ1-1, with D possibly matching TRBD1 (6 bases). Germline CDR1 and CDR2: MGHDK and SYGVNS. CDR3 length: 14 amino acids. The V end was cut by 2 bases, the J end by 1 base, with 8 bases between. The DNA for the CDR3 is TGTGCCAGCAGTGAAGGGGGGGCGAACACTGAAGCTTTCTTT. Residues: CASSEGGANTEAFF.

This sequence joins TRBV30 and TRBJ2-7; D possibly corresponds to TRBD2 (5 bases). This CDR3 region has 13 residues. Germline-derived CDR1 and CDR2 are GTSNPN and SVGIG (reference sequence). V was shortened by 1 base and J by 1 base, with 8 bases between the two germline ends. The CDR3 region is CAWSDTGSYEQYF. The CDR3 region has the DNA TGTGCCTGGAGTGATACGGGGTCCTACGAGCAGTACTTC.

The chain couples TRBV28 to TRBJ1-5, with D unresolved. The CDR3 sequence is 15 residues long. Germline assignment: CDR1 MDHEN and CDR2 SYDVKM. V was clipped by 5 bases and J by 0 bases, with 11 bases between them. The CDR3 region has the DNA TGTGCCAGCAGTCTAATGATGAATAGCAATCAGCCCCAGCATTTT. Amino acid sequence: CASSLMMNSNQPQHF. Supplemented by reference TRBV28 and TRBJ1-5, the full variable domain reads DVKVTQSSRYLVKRTGEKVFLECVQDMDHENMFWYRQDPGLGLRLIYFSYDVKMKEKGDIPEGYSVSREKKERFSLILESASTNQTSMYLCASSLMMNSNQPQHFGDGTRLSIL.

This clone was recorded a few times. The CDR3 is CASSLYSPIGETQYF. The CDR3 DNA is TGTGCCAGCAGCTTATACAGCCCGATTGGGGAGACCCAGTACTTC. The V call is TRBV7-9, the J call TRBJ2-5; no reliable D call. V was trimmed by 2 bases and J by 5 bases, leaving 15 bases between them. The germline V gene has CDR1 SEHNR and CDR2 FQNEAQ (reference sequence). The CDR3 is made up of 15 amino acids.

The genes are TRBV20-1 and TRBJ2-7; weak D call: TRBD1 (5 bases). Germline assignment: CDR1 DFQATT and CDR2 SNEGSKA (reference sequence). The CDR3 covers 11 residues. V lost 4 bases and J 1 base, leaving 5 bases between the germline ends. CDR3 in amino acids: CSAKGSYEQYF. CDR3 DNA sequence: TGCAGTGCTAAGGGGTCCTACGAGCAGTACTTC.

The chain joins TRBV6-5 to TRBJ2-2, with D perhaps assigned TRBD1 or TRBD2 (5 bases each). The CDR3 extends over 15 amino acids. Germline CDR1 reads MNHEY; CDR2 reads SVGAGI. V was pared by 0 bases and J by 6 bases, with 11 bases between. For the CDR3, the DNA is TGTGCCAGCAGTTACTCTGTAGGGACGGCCGGGGAGCTGTTTTTT. Translated: CASSYSVGTAGELFF.